This TCR beta chain was recovered during a study of brain metastases from non-small cell lung cancer. General study findings and limits: Compared with primary tumors, brain metastases showed less T-cell infiltration. In roughly 64% of brain metastases, T-cell clones were expanded compared with matched primary tumors. Paired brain metastases and primary tumors largely shared TCR repertoires.

Germline V gene sequence: CDR1 LNHNV, CDR2 YYDKDF (reference sequence). This CDR3 comprises 17 residues. Trimming left V 2 bases short and J 0 bases short, with 14 bases between. Regarding this clone: Its antigen is unknown.

The method was immunoSEQ multiplex PCR; TCRdb's version includes in-frame clones alone and lacks a portion of them. This sample yields approximately 6,100 clones, of which 82% are seen a single time; 7.4% belongs to the top ten. Sequenced: primary lung tumor tissue. V gene TRBV15 combines with J gene TRBJ1-5; the D gene is possibly TRBD1 (6 bases). The receptor was derived from a donor older than 35 with non-small cell lung cancer. CDR3 coding DNA: TGTGCCACCAGCAGATCTCAGGGGAGCCGTAGCAATCAGCCCCAGCATTTT. This sequence encodes CATSRSQGSRSNQPQHF.